This TCR beta chain came from a study of regulatory T cells in long-lasting Graves disease. Time point reported: newly diagnosed GD, antithyroid drugs for less than 3 months. Isolated PBMC RNA provided the starting material for the TCR library. TCR beta libraries were built with iRepertoire HTBI primers and Arm-PCR of CDR3 regions. From the multiplex PCR reads, TCRdb called clonotypes with MiXCR, one entry per CDR3 protein. The sample includes some 230,000 distinct CDR3 sequences, 15% to 20% of them seen just once. The sample holds many counts of this clonotype. The TCR comes from a female donor with Graves disease. The sequencing used peripheral blood mononuclear cells (PBMCs), collected at new diagnosis, from a patient treated with antithyroid drugs.

CDR3 residues: CASSDTGGNQPQHF. Here the CDR3 DNA reads TGTGCCAGCAGTGATACAGGGGGCAATCAGCCCCAGCATTTT. This chain joins TRBV25-1 and TRBJ1-5; 7 bases map to TRBD1. This CDR3 comprises 14 residues. CDR1 is MGHDK, CDR2 SYGVNS, per germline. V was clipped by 3 bases and J by 2 bases; unmatched bases: 1.